Described below is a single T cell receptor (beta chain) sequence and its context. V lost 5 bases, J lost 5 bases, and 22 bases lay in between. Germline values: CDR1 MNHEY, CDR2 SMNVEV (reference sequence). This CDR3 is 17 amino acids long. Generated by immunoSEQ multiplex PCR, the TCRdb table keeps only in-frame clones and is missing some. Here the sample spans some 220,000 clones, 75% to 85% being singletons. The data originate from a study of blood T cell repertoires in COVID-19. V is TRBV27 and J is TRBJ2-1; perhaps TRBD2 as D (5 bases). The sequence derives from a woman aged 25 to 39 with COVID-19, enrolled during active disease. The sample comprised peripheral blood. CDR3 nucleotides: TGTGCCAGCAGTACCTGGACGGCCGGCGGGCCTAACAATGAGCAGTTCTTC. This encodes CASSTWTAGGPNNEQFF.